A selection of T cell receptor beta chains follows, all from one sample in a study of CD8 T cells in Susac syndrome. TCRdb analysed the immunoSEQ multiplex PCR reads with MiXCR anew, one entry per CDR3 protein. The sample records tens of thousands of distinct CDR3 sequences, about 91% being singletons. Specimen: CD8+ T cells from PBMCs. These receptors originate from a human donor with multiple sclerosis. Each CDR3 is given with its conserved first and last residue. A D gene is named only where the DNA matches it firmly. Clone size, where shown, is once, few, many, or a class for clones that have expanded.

TRBJ2-7 | TRBV5-4 | . | once | TGTGCCAGCAGCACTGCTGAGGGCTGGACCTACGAGCAGTACTTC | CASSTAEGWTYEQYF
TRBJ1-2 | TRBV5-1 | TRBD1 | . | TGCGCCAGCAGCCCAACTGGACAGGAGGGTAACTATGGCTACACCTTC | CASSPTGQEGNYGYTF
TRBJ1-5 | TRBV19 | TRBD1 | . | TGTGCCAGTAGTATTTCAGGGGGCATTCAGCCCCAGCATTTT | CASSISGGIQPQHF
TRBJ2-2 | TRBV6-1 | TRBD2 | . | TGTGCCAGCAGTCTTACCATGGCTAGCGGGGGAAACACCGGGGAGCTGTTTTTT | CASSLTMASGGNTGELFF
TRBJ2-2 | TRBV6-1 | TRBD1 | once | TGTGCCAGCACCATCTACCGGGACAGGAGACTAGAGAACACCGGGGAGCTGTTTTTT | CASTIYRDRRLENTGELFF
TRBJ1-1 | TRBV6-2/TRBV6-3 | . | . | TGTGCCAGCAGACCCACGGACGGAATGAACACTGAAGCTTTCTTT | CASRPTDGMNTEAFF
TRBJ2-1 | TRBV29-1 | . | . | TGCAGCGGCACACCCCAGGGGGGGGCCCCCTACAATGAGCAGTTCTTC | CSGTPQGGAPYNEQFF
TRBJ1-1 | TRBV13 | . | . | TGTGCCAGCAGCTTATGGGAGGGTGGGACTGAAGCTTTCTTT | CASSLWEGGTEAFF
TRBJ2-5 | TRBV12-3/TRBV12-4 | TRBD2 | . | TGTGCCAGCAGTTTGCGGACTAGCGGGAGTATGGAGACCCAGTACTTC | CASSLRTSGSMETQYF
TRBJ2-7 | TRBV20-1 | TRBD2 | . | TGCAGTGCTAGCCCTAGCGGGAGCTACGAGCAGTACTTC | CSASPSGSYEQYF
TRBJ2-2 | TRBV6-1 | . | . | TGTGCCAATGGGGGTCCGGTCTCGAACACCGGGGAGCTGTTTTTT | CANGGPVSNTGELFF
TRBJ1-1 | TRBV3-1 | . | . | TGTGCCAGCAGTCCGGGCGGGGGAGGGCACACTGAAGCTTTCTTT | CASSPGGGGHTEAFF
TRBJ1-1 | TRBV11-2 | . | . | TGTGCCAGCAGCTCAGGCCCGGGGCCTAGTTGGACTGAAGCTTTCTTT | CASSSGPGPSWTEAFF
TRBJ2-7 | TRBV7-9 | TRBD1 | . | TGTGCCAGCAGCTCGGGACAGGGTTCCTACGAGCAGTACTTC | CASSSGQGSYEQYF
TRBJ2-5 | TRBV5-6 | . | . | TGTGCCAGCAGCTTGAAAACTCAAGAGACCCAGTACTTC | CASSLKTQETQYF
TRBJ1-1 | TRBV5-6 | . | . | TGTGCCAGCAGCTTGGGACAGACTGAAGCTTTCTTT | CASSLGQTEAFF
TRBJ2-2 | TRBV2 | TRBD2 | . | TGTGCCACCCTGACTAGCGGGACCGAAATGACCGGGGAGCTGTTTTTT | CATLTSGTEMTGELFF
TRBJ2-1 | TRBV5-6 | . | once | TGTGCCAGCAGCTTGGGGGACCTGGACTGGTTCTTC | CASSLGDLDWFF
TRBJ2-2 | TRBV9 | . | . | TGTGCCAGCAGCCCCCCGACCGGGACTTCAGCCGGGGAGCTGTTTTTT | CASSPPTGTSAGELFF
TRBJ2-5 | TRBV13 | . | . | TGTGCCAGCACCAGGGGGGAGGGAGAGACCCAGTACTTC | CASTRGEGETQYF
TRBJ2-2 | TRBV4-3 | TRBD2 | . | TGCGCCAGCAGCCTCTCCGGACTAGCTATCTCCACCGGGGAGCTGTTTTTT | CASSLSGLAISTGELFF
TRBJ1-1 | TRBV30 | TRBD1 | once | TGTGCCAGACAGGGGAACACTGAAGCTTTCTTT | CARQGNTEAFF
TRBJ2-7 | TRBV5-4 | TRBD2 | . | TGTGCCAGCGAAGGACTAGCGGGAGACGAGCAGTACTTC | CASEGLAGDEQYF
TRBJ1-2 | TRBV3-1 | . | . | TGTGCCAGCAGCCAATTTAGTGGGGGGGGAAACTATGGCTACACCTTC | CASSQFSGGGNYGYTF
TRBJ2-1 | TRBV11-2 | . | . | TGTGCCAACAGCTTAGTCAATGAGCAGTTCTTC | CANSLVNEQFF
TRBJ2-1 | TRBV28 | TRBD2 | . | TGTGCCAGCAGTCCCGGGTCAGGGAGGGACAATGAGCAGTTCTTC | CASSPGSGRDNEQFF